This TCR beta chain was observed in a study of blood T cell repertoires in COVID-19. As handled by the study authors: From reference gene primer amplification, estimates of nucleated cell counts were derived. Profiled with immunoSEQ multiplex PCR; TCRdb holds only in-frame clones, not every one. V, J and clone size are those of that table, while D and trimming were read from the DNA. This table holds just over 250,000 clones, over 75% found once. Trimming stripped 2 bases from V and 5 bases from J, with 15 bases between. The V gene's germline CDR1 is SQVTM and CDR2 ANQGSEA. CDR3 length: 14 residues. Sequencing used peripheral blood. The chain employs TRBV29-1 and TRBJ2-5, with TRBD1 as a possible D gene (5 bases). This clonotype was sampled from a woman between 65 and 79 years old with COVID-19, enrolled during active disease. DNA of the CDR3: TGCAGCGTTGAATCCCAGGGTTTTCCGGAGACCCAGTACTTC. This translates into CSVESQGFPETQYF.